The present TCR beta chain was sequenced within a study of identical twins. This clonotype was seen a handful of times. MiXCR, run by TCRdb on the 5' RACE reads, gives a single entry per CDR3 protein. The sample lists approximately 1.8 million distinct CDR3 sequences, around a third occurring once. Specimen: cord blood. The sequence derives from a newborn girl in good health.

CDR3 sequence: CASSFKPGTGMFSPLHF. CDR3 nucleotides: TGCGCCAGCAGCTTCAAGCCCGGGACAGGGATGTTTTCACCCCTCCACTTT. V gene TRBV5-1 combines with J gene TRBJ1-6; 9 bases match TRBD1. The CDR3 spans 17 residues. The V gene end was trimmed by 2 bases and the J gene end by 9 bases; junction bases not matched to a gene: 12. CDR1 and CDR2 from the germline V gene are SGHRS and YFSETQ.